This T cell receptor beta chain was recorded in a study of human T cells and chemical hapten exposure. On the study more broadly: Patients' scalps got diphenylcyclopropenone weekly throughout the approximately 24-week study. Patches with 0.01% DPC went on the upper back, and the tests were read at 6 days. TCR yield per sample varied, mainly due to pooled library volumes.

Broader study findings: PT1 expanded TCR counts correlated positively with patch test score.

Time point reported: patch test 2, 6 weeks after DPC sensitization. Indicated treatment: therapeutic diphenylcyclopropenone sensitization with weekly scalp DPC. TCRdb re-analysed the RACE reads in MiXCR, keeping a single row per CDR3 protein. The table lists fewer than 150,000 distinct CDR3 sequences, 12% of them singletons. In regard to this clonotype: Its specificity is not known.

The V end lost 2 bases, the J end lost 0 bases, and 7 bases lay between the germline ends. This CDR3 region has 13 residues. CDR1 and CDR2 (germline): GTSNPN, SVGIG (reference sequence). The origin of this receptor is a woman aged 45-60 years with alopecia areata. Some clones in this sample may be carry-over from other donors' samples. The V gene is TRBV30, the J gene TRBJ1-1; the D gene is possibly TRBD1 (6 bases). The sequenced sample was whole blood, obtained in connection with sensitization to the hapten diphenylcyclopropenone (DPC). The CDR3 spells CAWSQGLNTEAFF. DNA of the CDR3: TGTGCCTGGAGTCAGGGGCTGAACACTGAAGCTTTCTTT.